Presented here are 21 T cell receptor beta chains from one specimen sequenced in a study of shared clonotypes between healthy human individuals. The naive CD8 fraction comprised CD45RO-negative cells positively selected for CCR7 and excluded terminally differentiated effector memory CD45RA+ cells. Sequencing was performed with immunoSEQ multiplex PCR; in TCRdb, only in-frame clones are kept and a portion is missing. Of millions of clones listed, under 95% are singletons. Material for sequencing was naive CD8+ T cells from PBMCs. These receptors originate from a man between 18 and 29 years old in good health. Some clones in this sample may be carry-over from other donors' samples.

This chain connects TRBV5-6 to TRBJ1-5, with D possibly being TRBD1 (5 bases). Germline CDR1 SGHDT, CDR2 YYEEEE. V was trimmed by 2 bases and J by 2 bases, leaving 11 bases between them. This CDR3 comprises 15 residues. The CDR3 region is CASSFRGWGNQPQHF. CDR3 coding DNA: TGTGCCAGCAGCTTTAGGGGCTGGGGCAATCAGCCCCAGCATTTT. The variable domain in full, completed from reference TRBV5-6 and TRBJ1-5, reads DAGVTQSPTHLIKTRGQQVTLRCSPKSGHDTVSWYQQALGQGPQFIFQYYEEEERQRGNFPDRFSGHQFPNYSSELNVNALLLGDSALYLCASSFRGWGNQPQHFGDGTRLSIL.

The CDR3 loop reads CATSRLAGALRPSDTQYF. CDR3 DNA: TGTGCCACCAGCAGACTAGCGGGAGCCCTTCGTCCTTCAGATACGCAGTATTTT. The chain joins TRBV15 to TRBJ2-3; 10 nucleotides match TRBD2. With V trimmed by 2 bases and J by 4 bases, 12 bases remained unmatched. This CDR3 has 18 residues. Germline values: CDR1 LNHNV, CDR2 YYDKDF (reference sequence).

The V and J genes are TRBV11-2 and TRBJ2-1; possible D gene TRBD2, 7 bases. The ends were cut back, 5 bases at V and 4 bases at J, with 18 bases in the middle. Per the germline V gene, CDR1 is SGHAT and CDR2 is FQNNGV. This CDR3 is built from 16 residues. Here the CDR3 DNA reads TGTGCCAGCAGCCCCGGGATAAGCGGGACATACAATGAGCAGTTCTTC. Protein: CASSPGISGTYNEQFF.

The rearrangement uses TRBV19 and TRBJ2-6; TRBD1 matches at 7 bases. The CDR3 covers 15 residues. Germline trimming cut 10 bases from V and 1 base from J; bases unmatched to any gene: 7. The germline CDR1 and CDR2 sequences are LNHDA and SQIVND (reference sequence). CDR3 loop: CATGQVPSGANVLTF. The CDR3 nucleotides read TGTGCCACTGGACAGGTACCTTCTGGGGCCAACGTCCTGACTTTC. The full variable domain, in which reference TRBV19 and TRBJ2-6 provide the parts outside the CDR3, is DGGITQSPKYLFRKEGQNVTLSCEQNLNHDAMYWYRQDPGQGLRLIYYSQIVNDFQKGDIAEGYSVSREKKESFPLTVTSAQKNPTAFYLCATGQVPSGANVLTFGAGSRLTVL.

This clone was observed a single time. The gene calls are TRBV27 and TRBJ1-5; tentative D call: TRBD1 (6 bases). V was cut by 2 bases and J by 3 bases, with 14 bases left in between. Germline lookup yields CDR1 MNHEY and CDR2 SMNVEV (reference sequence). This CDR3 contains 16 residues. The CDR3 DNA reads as TGTGCCAGCAGTTTAACATCCGGGGGCGTCAATCAGCCCCAGCATTTT. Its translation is CASSLTSGGVNQPQHF.

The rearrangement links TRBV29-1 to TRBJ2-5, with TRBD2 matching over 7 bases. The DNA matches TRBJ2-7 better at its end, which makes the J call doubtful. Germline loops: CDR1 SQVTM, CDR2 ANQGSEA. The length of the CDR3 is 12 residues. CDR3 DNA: TGCAGCGTTGTTCGGGGGGCCTACGAGCAGTACTTC. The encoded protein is CSVVRGAYEQYF.

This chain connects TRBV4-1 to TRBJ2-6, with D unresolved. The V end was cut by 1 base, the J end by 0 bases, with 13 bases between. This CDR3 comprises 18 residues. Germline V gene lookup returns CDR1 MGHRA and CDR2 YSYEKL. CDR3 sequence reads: CASSQGPRVLSGANVLTF. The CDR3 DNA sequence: TGCGCCAGCAGCCAAGGGCCCAGAGTCCTCTCTGGGGCCAACGTCCTGACTTTC.

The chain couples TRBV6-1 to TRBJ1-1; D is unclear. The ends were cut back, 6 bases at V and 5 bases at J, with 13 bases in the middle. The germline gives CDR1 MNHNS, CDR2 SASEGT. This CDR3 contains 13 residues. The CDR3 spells CASSPGPRTEAFF. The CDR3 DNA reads TGTGCCAGCAGCCCGGGCCCAAGGACTGAAGCTTTCTTT.

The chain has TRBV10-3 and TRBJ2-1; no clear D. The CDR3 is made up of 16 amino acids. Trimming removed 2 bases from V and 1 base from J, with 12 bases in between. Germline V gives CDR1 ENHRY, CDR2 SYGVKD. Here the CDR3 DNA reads TGTGCCATCAGTGAGCCATGGGCAAGGTCCTACAATGAGCAGTTCTTC. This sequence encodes CAISEPWARSYNEQFF.

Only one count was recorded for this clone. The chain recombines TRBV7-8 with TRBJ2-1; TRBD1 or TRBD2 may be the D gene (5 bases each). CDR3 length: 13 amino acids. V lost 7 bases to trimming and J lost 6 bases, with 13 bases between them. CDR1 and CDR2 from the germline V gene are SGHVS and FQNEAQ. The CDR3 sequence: CASIMGVGNEQFF. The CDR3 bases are TGTGCCAGCATCATGGGGGTGGGCAATGAGCAGTTCTTC.

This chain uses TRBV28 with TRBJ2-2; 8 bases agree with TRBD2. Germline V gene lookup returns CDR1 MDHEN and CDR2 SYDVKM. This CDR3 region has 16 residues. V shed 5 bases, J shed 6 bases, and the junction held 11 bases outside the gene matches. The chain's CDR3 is CASSPERERFAGELFF. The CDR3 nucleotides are TGTGCCAGCAGTCCTGAGCGGGAGCGATTTGCCGGGGAGCTGTTTTTT.

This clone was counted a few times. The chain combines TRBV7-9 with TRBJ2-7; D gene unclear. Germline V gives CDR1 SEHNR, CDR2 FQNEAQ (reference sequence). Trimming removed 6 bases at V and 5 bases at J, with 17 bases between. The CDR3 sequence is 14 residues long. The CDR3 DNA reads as TGTGCCAGCAGTGGGTCACAAGGAATCCACGAGCAGTACTTC. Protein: CASSGSQGIHEQYF.

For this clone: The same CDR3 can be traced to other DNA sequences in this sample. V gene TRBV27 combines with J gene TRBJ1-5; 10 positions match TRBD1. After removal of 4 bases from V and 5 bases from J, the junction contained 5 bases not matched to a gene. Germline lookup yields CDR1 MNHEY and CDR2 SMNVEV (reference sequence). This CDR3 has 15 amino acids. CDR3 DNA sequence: TGTGCCAGCAGTTCTTTGACAGGGGGCCATCAGCCCCAGCATTTT. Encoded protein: CASSSLTGGHQPQHF.

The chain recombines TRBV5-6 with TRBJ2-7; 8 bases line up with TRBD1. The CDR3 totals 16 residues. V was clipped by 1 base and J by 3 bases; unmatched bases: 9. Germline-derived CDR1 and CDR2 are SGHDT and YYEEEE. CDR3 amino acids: CASSLTPGQEHYEQYF. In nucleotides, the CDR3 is TGTGCCAGCAGCTTGACCCCGGGACAGGAACACTACGAGCAGTACTTC.

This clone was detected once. CDR3 sequence reads: CATSSVPGQGENEQFF. CDR3 in DNA: TGTGCCACCAGCAGTGTCCCGGGACAGGGGGAGAATGAGCAGTTCTTC. The chain has TRBV15 and TRBJ2-1; 11 bases line up with TRBD1. V was clipped by 3 bases and J by 7 bases; unmatched bases: 8. CDR1 and CDR2 (germline): LNHNV, YYDKDF (reference sequence). CDR3 length equals 16 residues.

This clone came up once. The CDR3 DNA reads TGTGCCAGCAGCCTGAGCCCGGCCAAAAACATTCAGTACTTC. Protein sequence: CASSLSPAKNIQYF. V gene TRBV7-9 combines with J gene TRBJ2-4; D ambiguous. V shed 5 bases and J shed 1 base, with 9 bases lying between them. Germline-derived CDR1 and CDR2 are SEHNR and FQNEAQ (reference sequence). This CDR3 comprises 14 residues.

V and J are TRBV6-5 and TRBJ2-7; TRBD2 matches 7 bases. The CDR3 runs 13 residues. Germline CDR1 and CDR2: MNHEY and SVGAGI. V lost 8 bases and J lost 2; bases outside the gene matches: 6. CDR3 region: CASRSGHTYEQYF. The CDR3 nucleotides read TGTGCCAGCCGTAGCGGGCATACCTACGAGCAGTACTTC.

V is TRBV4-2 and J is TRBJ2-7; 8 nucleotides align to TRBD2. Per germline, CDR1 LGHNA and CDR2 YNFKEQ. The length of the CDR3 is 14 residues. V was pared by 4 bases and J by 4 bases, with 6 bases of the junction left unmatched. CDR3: CASSPELAGYEQYF. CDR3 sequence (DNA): TGTGCCAGCAGCCCGGAGCTAGCGGGTTACGAGCAGTACTTC.

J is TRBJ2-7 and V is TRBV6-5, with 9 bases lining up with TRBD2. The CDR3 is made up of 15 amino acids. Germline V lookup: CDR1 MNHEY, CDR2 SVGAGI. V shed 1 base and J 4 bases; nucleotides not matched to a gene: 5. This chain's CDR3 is CASSYLAGEGYEQYF. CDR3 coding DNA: TGTGCCAGCAGTTACTTAGCGGGAGAGGGGTACGAGCAGTACTTC.

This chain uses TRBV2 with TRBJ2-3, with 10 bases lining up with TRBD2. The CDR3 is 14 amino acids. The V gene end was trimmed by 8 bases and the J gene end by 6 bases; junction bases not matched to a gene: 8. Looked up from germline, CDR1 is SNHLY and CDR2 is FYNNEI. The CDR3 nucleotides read TGTGCCAGCGTACTAGCGGGATCAGGTGATACGCAGTATTTT. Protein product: CASVLAGSGDTQYF.

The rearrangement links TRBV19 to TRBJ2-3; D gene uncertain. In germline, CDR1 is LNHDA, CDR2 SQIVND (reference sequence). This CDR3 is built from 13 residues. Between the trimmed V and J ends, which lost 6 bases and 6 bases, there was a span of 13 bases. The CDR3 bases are TGTGCCAGTAGGGCCTACACAGTGGATACGCAGTATTTT. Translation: CASRAYTVDTQYF.